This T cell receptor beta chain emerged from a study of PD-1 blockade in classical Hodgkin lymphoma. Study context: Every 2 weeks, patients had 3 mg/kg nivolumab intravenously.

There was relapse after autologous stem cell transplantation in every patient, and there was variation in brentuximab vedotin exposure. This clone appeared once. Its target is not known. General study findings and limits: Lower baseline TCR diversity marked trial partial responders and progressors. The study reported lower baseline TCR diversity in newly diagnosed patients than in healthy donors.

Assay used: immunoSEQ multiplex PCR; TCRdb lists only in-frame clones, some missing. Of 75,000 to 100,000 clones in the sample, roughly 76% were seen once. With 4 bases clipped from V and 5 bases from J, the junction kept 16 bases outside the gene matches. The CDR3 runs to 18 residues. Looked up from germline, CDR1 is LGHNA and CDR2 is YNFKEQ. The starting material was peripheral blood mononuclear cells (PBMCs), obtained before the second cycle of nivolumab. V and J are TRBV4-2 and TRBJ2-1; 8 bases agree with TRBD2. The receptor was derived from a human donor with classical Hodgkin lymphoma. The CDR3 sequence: CASSPHVKKAGGHNEQFF. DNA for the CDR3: TGTGCCAGCAGCCCCCACGTTAAGAAGGCGGGAGGCCACAATGAGCAGTTCTTC.